The TCR beta chain under discussion was sequenced for a study of T-cell reconstitution after alpha-beta-depleted transplantation in children. Overall study findings and caveats: T-cell numbers and diversity one year post-transplant derived largely from freshly generated T cells. It was reported that alpha-beta T cells came from several hundred expanded graft clones (about two months after transplant). Surviving recipient T cells and thymic progenitors produced the high day-60 TCRbeta diversity seen in some patients.

Construction of the TCRbeta library involved unique molecular identifiers. One entry per CDR3 protein, called by TCRdb with MiXCR from the PCR reads. This table has fewer than 550,000 distinct CDR3 sequences, roughly a tenth appearing once. In its sample, this clonotype was seen many times. What it recognizes is unknown. The CDR3 runs to 13 residues. Germline-derived CDR1 and CDR2 are MDHEN and SYDVKM. Losses at the gene ends were 6 bases for V and 3 bases for J; bases not matched to a gene: 5. The J gene is TRBJ2-7, the V gene TRBV28; the match to TRBD1 covers 7 bases. This specimen consisted of PBMCs, obtained before TCRalphabeta/CD19-depleted stem cell transplant. The clonotype was recovered from a child aged 2-15 years with inherited bone marrow failure, due to receive a stem cell transplant. The CDR3 spells CASRGQIFYEQYF. The CDR3 region has the DNA TGTGCCAGCAGGGGACAGATCTTCTACGAGCAGTACTTC.